This T cell receptor (beta chain) is from a study of patients and donors after allogeneic stem cell transplantation. TCRdb itself ran the RT-PCR reads through MiXCR, one entry per CDR3 protein. The sample holds about a million distinct CDR3 sequences, approximately 18% seen once. CDR1 is LGHNA and CDR2 is YNFKEQ in the germline V gene. V gave up 6 bases and J gave up 3 bases, with 15 bases separating them. This CDR3 has 15 amino acids. The receptor was isolated from a human donor who was either an allogeneic HSCT recipient or a stem cell or donor lymphocyte infusion donor (not recorded which). It is not recorded whose cells these are; they may come from a transplant donor. This chain connects TRBV4-2 to TRBJ1-3; possibly TRBD1 for D (6 bases). Sequenced: blood, either unsorted or a sorted T cell fraction (not recorded which). CDR3 sequence: CASRGAAGGGNTIYF. For the CDR3, the DNA is TGTGCCAGCAGGGGGGCGGCGGGTGGTGGAAACACCATATATTTT.